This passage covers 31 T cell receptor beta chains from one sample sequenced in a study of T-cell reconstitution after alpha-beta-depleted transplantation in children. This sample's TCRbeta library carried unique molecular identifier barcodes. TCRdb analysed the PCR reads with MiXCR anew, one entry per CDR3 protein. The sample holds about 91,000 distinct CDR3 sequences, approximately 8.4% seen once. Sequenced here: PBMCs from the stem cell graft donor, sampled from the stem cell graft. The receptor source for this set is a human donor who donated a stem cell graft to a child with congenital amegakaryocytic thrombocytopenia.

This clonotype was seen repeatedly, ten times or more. CDR3 sequence: CASSSGTSGLGTDTQYF. In nucleotides, the CDR3 is TGTGCCAGCAGTTCCGGGACTAGCGGGTTAGGGACAGATACGCAGTATTTT. The chain employs TRBV6-5 and TRBJ2-3; TRBD2 matches at 12 bases. In germline, CDR1 is MNHEY, CDR2 SVGAGI. Trimming took 4 bases from V and 3 from J; bases not matched to a gene: 8. This CDR3 is 17 amino acids long.

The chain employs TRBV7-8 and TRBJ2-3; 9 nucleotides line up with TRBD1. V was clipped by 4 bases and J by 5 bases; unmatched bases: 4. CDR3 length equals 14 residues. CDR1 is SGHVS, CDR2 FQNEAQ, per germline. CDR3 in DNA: TGTGCCAGCAGCTCCCGGGACAGGGTAGATACGCAGTATTTT. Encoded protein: CASSSRDRVDTQYF.

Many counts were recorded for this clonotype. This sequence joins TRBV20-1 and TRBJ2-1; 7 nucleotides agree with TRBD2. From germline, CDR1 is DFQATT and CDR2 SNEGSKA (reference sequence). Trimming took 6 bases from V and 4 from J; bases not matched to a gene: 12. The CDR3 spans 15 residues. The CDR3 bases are TGCAGTGCCACGCTAGCGGTTACAGATTACAATGAGCAGTTCTTC. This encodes CSATLAVTDYNEQFF.

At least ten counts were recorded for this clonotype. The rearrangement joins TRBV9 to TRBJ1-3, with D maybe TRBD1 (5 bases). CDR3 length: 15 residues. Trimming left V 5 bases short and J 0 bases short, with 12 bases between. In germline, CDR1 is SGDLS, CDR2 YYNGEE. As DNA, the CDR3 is TGTGCCAGCAGTCCGGGGCGGAGCTCTGGAAACACCATATATTTT. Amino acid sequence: CASSPGRSSGNTIYF.

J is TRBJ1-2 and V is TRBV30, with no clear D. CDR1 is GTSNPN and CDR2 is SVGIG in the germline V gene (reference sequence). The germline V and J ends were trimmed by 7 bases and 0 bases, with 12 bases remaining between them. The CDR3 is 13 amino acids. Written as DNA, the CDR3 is TGTGCCTATACGGGAACGGCTAACTATGGCTACACCTTC. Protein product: CAYTGTANYGYTF.

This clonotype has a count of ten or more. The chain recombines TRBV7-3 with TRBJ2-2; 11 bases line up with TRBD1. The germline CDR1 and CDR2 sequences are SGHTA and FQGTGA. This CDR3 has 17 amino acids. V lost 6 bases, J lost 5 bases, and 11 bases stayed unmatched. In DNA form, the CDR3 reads TGTGCCAGCAGTTTCCCTCCCGGGACAGGGGGGACCGGGGAGCTGTTTTTT. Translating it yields CASSFPPGTGGTGELFF.

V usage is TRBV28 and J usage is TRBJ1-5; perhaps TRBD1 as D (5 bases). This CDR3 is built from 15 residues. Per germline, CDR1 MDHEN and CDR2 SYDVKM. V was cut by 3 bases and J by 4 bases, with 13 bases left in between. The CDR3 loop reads CASSFSRERNQPQHF. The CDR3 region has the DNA TGTGCCAGCAGTTTTAGCAGGGAAAGAAATCAGCCCCAGCATTTT.

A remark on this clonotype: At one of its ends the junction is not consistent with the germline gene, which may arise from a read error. This chain's CDR3 is CATSRARTGTDTQYF. CDR3 bases: TGTGCCACCAGCAGAGCCCGGACAGGGACTGATACGCAGTATTTC. J is TRBJ2-3 and V is TRBV15, with 8 positions matching TRBD1. The CDR3 is made up of 15 amino acids. Germline loops: CDR1 LNHNV, CDR2 YYDKDF (reference sequence).

The CDR3 spells CSAVQGAGQPQHF. The DNA for the CDR3 is TGCAGTGCCGTACAGGGAGCGGGTCAGCCCCAGCATTTT. The J gene is TRBJ1-5, the V gene TRBV20-1; D is perhaps TRBD1 (6 bases). This CDR3 spans 13 amino acids. Germline CDR1 DFQATT, CDR2 SNEGSKA (reference sequence). Trimming left V 6 bases short and J 6 bases short, with 15 bases between.

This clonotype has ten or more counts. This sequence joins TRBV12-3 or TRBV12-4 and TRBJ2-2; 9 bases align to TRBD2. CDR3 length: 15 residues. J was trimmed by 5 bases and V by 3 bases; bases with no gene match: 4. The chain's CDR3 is CASSLSAGGTGELFF. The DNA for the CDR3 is TGTGCCAGCAGTTTGTCAGCGGGAGGTACCGGGGAGCTGTTTTTT.

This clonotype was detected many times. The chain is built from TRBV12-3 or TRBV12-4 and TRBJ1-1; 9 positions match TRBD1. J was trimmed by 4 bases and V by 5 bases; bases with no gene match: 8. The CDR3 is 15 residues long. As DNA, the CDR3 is TGTGCCAGCAGTACCCTCACAGGGGGCATCACTGAAGCTTTCTTT. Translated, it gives CASSTLTGGITEAFF.

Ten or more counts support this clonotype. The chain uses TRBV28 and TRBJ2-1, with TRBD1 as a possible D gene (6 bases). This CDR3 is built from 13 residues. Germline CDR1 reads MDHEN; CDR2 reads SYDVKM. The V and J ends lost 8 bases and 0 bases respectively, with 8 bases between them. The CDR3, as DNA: TGTGCCAGCGTCAGGGGCTCCTACAATGAGCAGTTCTTC. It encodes CASVRGSYNEQFF.

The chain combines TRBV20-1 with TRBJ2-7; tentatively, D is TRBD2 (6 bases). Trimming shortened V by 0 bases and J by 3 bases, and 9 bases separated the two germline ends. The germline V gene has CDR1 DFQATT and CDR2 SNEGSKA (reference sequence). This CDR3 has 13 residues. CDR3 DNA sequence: TGCAGTGCTAGAGAGACTAGGGACTACGAGCAGTACTTC. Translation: CSARETRDYEQYF.

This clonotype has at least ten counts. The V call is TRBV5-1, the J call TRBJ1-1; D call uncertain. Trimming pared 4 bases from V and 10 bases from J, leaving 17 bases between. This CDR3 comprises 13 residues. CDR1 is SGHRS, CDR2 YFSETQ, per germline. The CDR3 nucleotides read TGCGCCAGCAGCCCTTCCGGCGGTGGCGGAGCTTTCTTT. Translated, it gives CASSPSGGGGAFF.

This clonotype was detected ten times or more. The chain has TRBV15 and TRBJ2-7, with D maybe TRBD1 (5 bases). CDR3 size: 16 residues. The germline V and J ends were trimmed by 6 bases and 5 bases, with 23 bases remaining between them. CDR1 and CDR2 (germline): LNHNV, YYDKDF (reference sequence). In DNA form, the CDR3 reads TGTGCCACCAGGTTGACGAGAACAGGACCCCCTGACGAGCAGTACTTC. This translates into CATRLTRTGPPDEQYF.

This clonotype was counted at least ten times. In DNA form, the CDR3 reads TGTGCCAGCATAAGGGACAGGGGGAACAATGAGCAGTTCTTC. This encodes CASIRDRGNNEQFF. The gene calls are TRBV7-2 and TRBJ2-1; 11 positions agree with TRBD1. The CDR3 has 14 amino acids. CDR1 is SGHTA and CDR2 is FQGNSA in the germline V gene. V shed 7 bases and J 5 bases; nucleotides not matched to a gene: 4.

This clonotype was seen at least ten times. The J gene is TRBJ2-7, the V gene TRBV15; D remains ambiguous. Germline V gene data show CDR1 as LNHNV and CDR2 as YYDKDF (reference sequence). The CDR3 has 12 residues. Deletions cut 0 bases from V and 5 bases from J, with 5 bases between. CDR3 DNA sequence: TGTGCCACCAGCAGAGATGAGGACGAGCAGTACTTC. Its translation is CATSRDEDEQYF.

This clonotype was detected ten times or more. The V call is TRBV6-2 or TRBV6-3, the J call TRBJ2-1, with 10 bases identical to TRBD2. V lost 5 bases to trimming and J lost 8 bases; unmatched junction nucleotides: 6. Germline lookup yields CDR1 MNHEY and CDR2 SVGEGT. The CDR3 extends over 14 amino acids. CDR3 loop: CASSLRSGRDEQFF. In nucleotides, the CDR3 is TGTGCCAGCAGTCTTCGAAGCGGGAGGGATGAGCAGTTCTTC.

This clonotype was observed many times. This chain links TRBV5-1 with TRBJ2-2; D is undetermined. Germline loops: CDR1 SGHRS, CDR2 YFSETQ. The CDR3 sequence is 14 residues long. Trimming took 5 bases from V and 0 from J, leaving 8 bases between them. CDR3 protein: CASRNTTNTGELFF. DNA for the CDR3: TGCGCCAGCAGGAATACAACGAACACCGGGGAGCTGTTTTTT.

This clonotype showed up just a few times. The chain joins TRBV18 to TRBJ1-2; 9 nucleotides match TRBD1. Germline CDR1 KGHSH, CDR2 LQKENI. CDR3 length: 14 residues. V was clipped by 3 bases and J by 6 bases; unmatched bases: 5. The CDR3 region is CASSPRGQGHGYTF. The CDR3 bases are TGTGCCAGCTCACCCAGGGGACAGGGCCATGGCTACACCTTC.

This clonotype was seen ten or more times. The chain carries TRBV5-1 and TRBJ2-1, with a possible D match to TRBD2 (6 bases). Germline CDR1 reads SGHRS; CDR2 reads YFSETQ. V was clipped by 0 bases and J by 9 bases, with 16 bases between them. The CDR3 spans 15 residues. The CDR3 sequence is CASSLEGLEVGEQFF. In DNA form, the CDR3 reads TGCGCCAGCAGCTTGGAGGGACTGGAAGTTGGTGAGCAGTTCTTC.

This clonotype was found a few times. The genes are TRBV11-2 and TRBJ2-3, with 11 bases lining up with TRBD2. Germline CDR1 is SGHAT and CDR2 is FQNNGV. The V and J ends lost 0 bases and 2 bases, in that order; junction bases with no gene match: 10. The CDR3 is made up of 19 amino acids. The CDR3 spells CASSLDPLPSGRNTDTQYF. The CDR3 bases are TGTGCCAGCAGCTTAGACCCGCTTCCTAGCGGGAGGAACACAGATACGCAGTATTTT.

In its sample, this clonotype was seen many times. The CDR3 region is CASSFEGTQYF. Here the CDR3 DNA reads TGTGCCAGCAGTTTTGAGGGGACCCAGTACTTC. This chain uses TRBV12-3 or TRBV12-4 with TRBJ2-5; a weak D match, TRBD2 (5 bases). The length of the CDR3 is 11 residues. V was trimmed by 3 bases and J by 7 bases, leaving 6 bases between them.

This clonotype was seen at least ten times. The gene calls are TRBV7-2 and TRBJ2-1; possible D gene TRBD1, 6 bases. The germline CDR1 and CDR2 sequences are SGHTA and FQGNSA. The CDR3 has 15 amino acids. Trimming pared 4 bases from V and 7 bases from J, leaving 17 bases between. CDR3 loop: CASSSQGRLENEQFF. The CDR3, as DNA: TGTGCCAGCAGCTCGCAGGGGCGCCTAGAGAATGAGCAGTTCTTC.

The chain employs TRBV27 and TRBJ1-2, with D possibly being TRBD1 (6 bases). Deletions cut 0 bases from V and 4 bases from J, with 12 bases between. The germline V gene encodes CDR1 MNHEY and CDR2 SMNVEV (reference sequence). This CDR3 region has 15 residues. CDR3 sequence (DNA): TGTGCCAGCAGTTTATCTGGGGGGGCTGGCTATGGCTACACCTTC. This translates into CASSLSGGAGYGYTF.

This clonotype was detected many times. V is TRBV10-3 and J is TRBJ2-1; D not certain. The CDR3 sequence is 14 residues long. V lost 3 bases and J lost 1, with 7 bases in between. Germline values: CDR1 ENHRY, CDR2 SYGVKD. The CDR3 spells CAISEGQSYNEQFF. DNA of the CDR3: TGTGCCATCAGTGAAGGTCAATCCTACAATGAGCAGTTCTTC.

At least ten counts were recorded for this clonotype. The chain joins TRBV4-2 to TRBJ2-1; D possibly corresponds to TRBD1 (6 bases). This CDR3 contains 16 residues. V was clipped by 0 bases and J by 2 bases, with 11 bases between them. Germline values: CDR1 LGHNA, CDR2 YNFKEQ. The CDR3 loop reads CASSQDGGAPYNEQFF. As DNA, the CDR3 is TGTGCCAGCAGCCAAGATGGGGGCGCCCCCTACAATGAGCAGTTCTTC.

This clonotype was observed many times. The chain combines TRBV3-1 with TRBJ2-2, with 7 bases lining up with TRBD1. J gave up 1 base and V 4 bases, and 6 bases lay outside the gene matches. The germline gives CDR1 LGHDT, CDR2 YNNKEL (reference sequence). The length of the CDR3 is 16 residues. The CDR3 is CASSRVQGLNTGELFF. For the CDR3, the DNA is TGTGCCAGCAGCCGAGTACAGGGGCTGAACACCGGGGAGCTGTTTTTT.

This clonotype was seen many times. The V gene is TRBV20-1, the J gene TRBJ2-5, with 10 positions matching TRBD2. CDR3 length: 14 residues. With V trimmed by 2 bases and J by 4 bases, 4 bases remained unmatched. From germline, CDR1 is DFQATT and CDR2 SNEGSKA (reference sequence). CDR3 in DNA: TGCAGTGCTAGACTTAGCGGGAGGTTAGAGACCCAGTACTTC. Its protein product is CSARLSGRLETQYF.

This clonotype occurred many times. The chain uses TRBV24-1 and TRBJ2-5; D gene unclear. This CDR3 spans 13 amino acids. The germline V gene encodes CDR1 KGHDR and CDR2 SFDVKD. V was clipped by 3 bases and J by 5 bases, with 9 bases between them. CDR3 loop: CATSDLDTETQYF. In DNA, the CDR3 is TGTGCCACCAGTGATCTCGACACCGAGACCCAGTACTTC.

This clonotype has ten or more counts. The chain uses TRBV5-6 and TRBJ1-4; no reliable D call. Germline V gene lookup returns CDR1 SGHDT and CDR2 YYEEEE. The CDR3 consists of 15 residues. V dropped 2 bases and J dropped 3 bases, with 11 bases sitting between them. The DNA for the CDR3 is TGTGCCAGCAGCTTCTCTCGACGGCCTAATGAAAAACTGTTTTTT. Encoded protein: CASSFSRRPNEKLFF.